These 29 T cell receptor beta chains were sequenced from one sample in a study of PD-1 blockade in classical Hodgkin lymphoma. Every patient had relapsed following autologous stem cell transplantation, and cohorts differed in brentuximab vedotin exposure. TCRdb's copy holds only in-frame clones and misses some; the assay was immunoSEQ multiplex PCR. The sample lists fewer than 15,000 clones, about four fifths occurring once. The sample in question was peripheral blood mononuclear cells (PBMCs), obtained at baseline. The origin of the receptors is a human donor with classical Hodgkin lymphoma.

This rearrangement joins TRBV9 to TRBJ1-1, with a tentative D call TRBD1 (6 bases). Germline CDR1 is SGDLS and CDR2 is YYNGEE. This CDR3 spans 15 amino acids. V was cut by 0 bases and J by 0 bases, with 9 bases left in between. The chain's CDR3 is CASSVAGQMNTEAFF. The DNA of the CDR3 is TGTGCCAGCAGCGTAGCTGGACAGATGAACACTGAAGCTTTCTTT.

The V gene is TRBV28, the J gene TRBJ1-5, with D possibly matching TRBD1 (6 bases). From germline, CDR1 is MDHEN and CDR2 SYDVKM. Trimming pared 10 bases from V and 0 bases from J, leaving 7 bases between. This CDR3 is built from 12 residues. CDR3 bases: TGTGCCACCAGGGGTAGCAATCAGCCCCAGCATTTT. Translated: CATRGSNQPQHF.

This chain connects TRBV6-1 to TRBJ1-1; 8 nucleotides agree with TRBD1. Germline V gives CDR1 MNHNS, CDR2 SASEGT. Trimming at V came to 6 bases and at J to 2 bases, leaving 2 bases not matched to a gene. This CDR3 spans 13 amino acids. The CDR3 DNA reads TGTGCCAGCAGACAGGGGGTTAACACTGAAGCTTTCTTT. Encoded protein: CASRQGVNTEAFF.

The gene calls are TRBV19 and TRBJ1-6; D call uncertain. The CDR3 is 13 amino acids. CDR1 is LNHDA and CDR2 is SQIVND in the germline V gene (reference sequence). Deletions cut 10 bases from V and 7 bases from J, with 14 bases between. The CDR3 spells CATAGLLNSPLHF. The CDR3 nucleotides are TGTGCCACCGCCGGCCTCCTGAATTCACCCCTCCACTTT.

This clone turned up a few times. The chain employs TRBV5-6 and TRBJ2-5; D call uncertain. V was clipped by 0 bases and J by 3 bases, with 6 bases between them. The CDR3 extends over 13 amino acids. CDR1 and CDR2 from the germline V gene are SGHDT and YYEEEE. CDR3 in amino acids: CASSLGGKETQYF. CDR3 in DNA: TGTGCCAGCAGCTTGGGTGGAAAAGAGACCCAGTACTTC.

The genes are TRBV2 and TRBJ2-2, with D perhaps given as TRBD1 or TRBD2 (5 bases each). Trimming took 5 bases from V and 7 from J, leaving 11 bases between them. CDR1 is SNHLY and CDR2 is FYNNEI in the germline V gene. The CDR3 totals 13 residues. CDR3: CASSSGTGGELFF. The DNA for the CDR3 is TGTGCCAGCAGTTCAGGGACGGGCGGGGAGCTGTTTTTT.

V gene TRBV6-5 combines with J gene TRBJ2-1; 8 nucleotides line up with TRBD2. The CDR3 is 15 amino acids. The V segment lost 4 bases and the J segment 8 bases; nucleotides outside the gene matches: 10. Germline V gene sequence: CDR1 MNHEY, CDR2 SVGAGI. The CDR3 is CASSSTGGPLDEQFF. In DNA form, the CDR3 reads TGTGCCAGCAGTTCCACGGGGGGGCCATTAGATGAGCAGTTCTTC.

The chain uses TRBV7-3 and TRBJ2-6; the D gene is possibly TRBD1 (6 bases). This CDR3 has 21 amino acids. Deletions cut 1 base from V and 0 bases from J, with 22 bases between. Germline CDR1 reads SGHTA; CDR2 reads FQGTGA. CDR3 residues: CASSLRWGQGGGSSGANVLTF. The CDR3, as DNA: TGTGCCAGCAGCTTAAGATGGGGACAAGGTGGGGGAAGCTCTGGGGCCAACGTCCTGACTTTC.

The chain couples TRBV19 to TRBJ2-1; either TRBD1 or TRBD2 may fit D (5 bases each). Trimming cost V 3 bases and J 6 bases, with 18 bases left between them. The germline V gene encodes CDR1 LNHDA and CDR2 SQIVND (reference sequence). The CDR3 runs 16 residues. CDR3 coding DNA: TGTGCCAGTAGTATGTTTTGGGGGTTATCTCCCAATGAGCAGTTCTTC. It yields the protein CASSMFWGLSPNEQFF.

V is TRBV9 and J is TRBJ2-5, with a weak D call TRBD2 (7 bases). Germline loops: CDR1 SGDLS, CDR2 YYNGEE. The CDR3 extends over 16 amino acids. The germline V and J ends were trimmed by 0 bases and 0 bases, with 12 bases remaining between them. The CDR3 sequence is CASSVAGGPNQETQYF. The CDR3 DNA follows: TGTGCCAGCAGCGTAGCCGGGGGGCCCAACCAAGAGACCCAGTACTTC.

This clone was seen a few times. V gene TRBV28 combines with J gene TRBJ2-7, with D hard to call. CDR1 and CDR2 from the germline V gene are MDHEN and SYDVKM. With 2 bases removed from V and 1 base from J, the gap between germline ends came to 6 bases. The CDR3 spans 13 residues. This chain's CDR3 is CASSLVQSYEQYF. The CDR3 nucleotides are TGTGCCAGCAGTTTAGTCCAGTCCTACGAGCAGTACTTC.

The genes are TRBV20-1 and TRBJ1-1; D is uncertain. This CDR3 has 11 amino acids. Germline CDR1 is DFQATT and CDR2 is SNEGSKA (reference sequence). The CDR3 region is CGSRDSTEAFF. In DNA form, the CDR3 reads TGCGGGTCTAGGGATTCCACTGAAGCTTTCTTT.

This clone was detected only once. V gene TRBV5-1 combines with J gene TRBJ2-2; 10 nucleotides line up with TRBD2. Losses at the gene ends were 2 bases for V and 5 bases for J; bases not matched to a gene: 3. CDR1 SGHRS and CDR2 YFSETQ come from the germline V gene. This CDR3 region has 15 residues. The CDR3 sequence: CASSFLAGETGELFF. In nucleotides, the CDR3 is TGCGCCAGCAGCTTTCTAGCGGGGGAGACCGGGGAGCTGTTTTTT.

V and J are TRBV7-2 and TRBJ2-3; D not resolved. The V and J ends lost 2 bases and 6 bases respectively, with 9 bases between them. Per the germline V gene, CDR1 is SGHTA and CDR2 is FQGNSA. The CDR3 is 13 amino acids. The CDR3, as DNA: TGTGCCAGCAGCTTATTGGGTGGGGATACGCAGTATTTT. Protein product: CASSLLGGDTQYF.

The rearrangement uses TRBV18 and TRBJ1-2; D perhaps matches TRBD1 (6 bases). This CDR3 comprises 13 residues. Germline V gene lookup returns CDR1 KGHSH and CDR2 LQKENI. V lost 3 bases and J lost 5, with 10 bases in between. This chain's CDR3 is CASSPPTGYGYTF. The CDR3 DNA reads TGTGCCAGCTCACCCCCCACAGGGTATGGCTACACCTTC. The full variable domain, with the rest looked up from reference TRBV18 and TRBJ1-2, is NAGVMQNPRHLVRRRGQEARLRCSPMKGHSHVYWYRQLPEEGLKFMVYLQKENIIDESGMPKERFSAEFPKEGPSILRIQQVVRGDSAAYFCASSPPTGYGYTFGSGTRLTVV.

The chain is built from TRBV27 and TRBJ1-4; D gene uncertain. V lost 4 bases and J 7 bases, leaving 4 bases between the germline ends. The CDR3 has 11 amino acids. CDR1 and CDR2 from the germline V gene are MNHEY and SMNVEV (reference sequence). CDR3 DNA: TGTGCCAGCAGTTGGGGTGAAAAACTGTTTTTT. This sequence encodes CASSWGEKLFF.

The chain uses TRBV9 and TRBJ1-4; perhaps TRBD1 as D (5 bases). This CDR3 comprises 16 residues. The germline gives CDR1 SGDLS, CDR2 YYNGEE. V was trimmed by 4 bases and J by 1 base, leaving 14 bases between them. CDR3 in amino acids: CASSPRGTLTNEKLFF. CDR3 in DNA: TGTGCCAGCAGCCCCCGCGGGACCTTAACTAATGAAAAACTGTTTTTT.

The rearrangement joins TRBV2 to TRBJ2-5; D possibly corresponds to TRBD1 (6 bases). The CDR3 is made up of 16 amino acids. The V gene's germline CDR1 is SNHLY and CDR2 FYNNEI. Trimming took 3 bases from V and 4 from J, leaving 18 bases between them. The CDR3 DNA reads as TGTGCCAGCAGTGATTGGGTGGCAGGGGCCCTAGAGACCCAGTACTTC. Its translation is CASSDWVAGALETQYF.

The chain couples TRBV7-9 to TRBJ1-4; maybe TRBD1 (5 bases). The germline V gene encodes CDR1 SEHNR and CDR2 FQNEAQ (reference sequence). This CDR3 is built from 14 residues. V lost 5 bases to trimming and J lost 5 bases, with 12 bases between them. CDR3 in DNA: TGTGCCAGCAGCCGGACCCGGGGGAATGAAAAACTGTTTTTT. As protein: CASSRTRGNEKLFF.

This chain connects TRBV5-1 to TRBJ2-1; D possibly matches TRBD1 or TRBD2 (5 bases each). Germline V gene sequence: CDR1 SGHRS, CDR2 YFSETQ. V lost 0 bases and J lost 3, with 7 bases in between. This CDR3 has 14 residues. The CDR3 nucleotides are TGCGCCAGCAGCTTGGGGGACGTCTACAATGAGCAGTTCTTC. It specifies CASSLGDVYNEQFF.

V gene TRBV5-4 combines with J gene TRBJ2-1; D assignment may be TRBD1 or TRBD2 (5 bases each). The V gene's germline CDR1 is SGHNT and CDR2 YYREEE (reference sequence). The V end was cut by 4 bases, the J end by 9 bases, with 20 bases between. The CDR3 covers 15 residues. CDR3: CASSKPGPLTIEQFF. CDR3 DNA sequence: TGTGCCAGCAGCAAACCGGGGCCCCTTACAATTGAGCAGTTCTTC. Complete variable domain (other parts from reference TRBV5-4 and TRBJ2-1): ETGVTQSPTHLIKTRGQQVTLRCSSQSGHNTVSWYQQALGQGPQFIFQYYREEENGRGNFPPRFSGLQFPNYSSELNVNALELDDSALYLCASSKPGPLTIEQFFGPGTRLTVL.

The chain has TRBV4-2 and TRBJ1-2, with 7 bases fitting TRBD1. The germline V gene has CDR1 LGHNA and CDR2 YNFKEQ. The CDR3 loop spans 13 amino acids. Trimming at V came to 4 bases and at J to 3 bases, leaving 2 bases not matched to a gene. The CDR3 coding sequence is TGTGCCAGCAGCCGTGGGACAGACTATGGCTACACCTTC. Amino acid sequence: CASSRGTDYGYTF.

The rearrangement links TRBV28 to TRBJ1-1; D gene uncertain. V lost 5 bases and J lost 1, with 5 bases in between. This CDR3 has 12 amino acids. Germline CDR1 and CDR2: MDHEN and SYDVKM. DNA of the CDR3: TGTGCCAGCAGTCTCCGGAACACTGAAGCTTTCTTT. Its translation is CASSLRNTEAFF.

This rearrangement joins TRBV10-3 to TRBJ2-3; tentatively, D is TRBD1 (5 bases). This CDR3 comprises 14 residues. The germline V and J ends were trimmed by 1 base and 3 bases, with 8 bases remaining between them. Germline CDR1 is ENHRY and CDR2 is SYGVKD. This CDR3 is CAISEFQGTDTQYF. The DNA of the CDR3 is TGTGCCATCAGTGAGTTCCAGGGAACAGATACGCAGTATTTT.

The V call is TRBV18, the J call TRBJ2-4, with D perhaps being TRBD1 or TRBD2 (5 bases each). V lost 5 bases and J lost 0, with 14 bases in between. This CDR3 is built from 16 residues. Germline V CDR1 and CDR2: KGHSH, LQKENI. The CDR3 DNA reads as TGTGCCAGCTCAGATCAGGTTGGGGGAGCCAAAAACATTCAGTACTTC. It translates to CASSDQVGGAKNIQYF.

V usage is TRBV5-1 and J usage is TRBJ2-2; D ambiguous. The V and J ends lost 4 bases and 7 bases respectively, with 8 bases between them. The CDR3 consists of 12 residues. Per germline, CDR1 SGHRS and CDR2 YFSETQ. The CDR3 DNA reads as TGCGCCAGCAGCCCCCAAGGCGGGGAGCTGTTTTTT. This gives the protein CASSPQGGELFF.

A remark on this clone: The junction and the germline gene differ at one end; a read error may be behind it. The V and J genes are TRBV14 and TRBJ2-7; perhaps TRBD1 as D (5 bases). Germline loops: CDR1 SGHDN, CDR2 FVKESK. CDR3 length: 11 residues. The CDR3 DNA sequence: TGTGCCAGCAGCCAAGGGCGACAGTTAAGCTTC. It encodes CASSQGRQLSF. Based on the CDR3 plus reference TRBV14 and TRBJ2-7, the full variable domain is EAGVTQFPSHSVIEKGQTVTLRCDPISGHDNLYWYRRVMGKEIKFLLHFVKESKQDESGMPNNRFLAERTGGTYSTLKVQPAELEDSGVYFCASSQGRQLSFGPGTRLTVT.

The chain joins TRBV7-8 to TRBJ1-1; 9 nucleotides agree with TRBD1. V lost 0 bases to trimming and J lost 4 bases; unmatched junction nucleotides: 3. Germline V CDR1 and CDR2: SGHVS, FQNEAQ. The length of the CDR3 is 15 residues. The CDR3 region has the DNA TGTGCCAGCAGCTTAGCGGGACAGGGCCTCACTGAAGCTTTCTTT. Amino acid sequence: CASSLAGQGLTEAFF.

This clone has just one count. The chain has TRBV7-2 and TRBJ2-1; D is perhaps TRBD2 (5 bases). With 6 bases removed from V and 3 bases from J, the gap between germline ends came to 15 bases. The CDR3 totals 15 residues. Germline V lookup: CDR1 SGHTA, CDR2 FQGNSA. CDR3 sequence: CASSPRGRVYNEQFF. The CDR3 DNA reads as TGTGCCAGCAGTCCCCGGGGAAGGGTCTACAATGAGCAGTTCTTC.